This is a list of T cell receptor beta chains from one sample in a study of radiation and T cells in renal cell carcinoma. Method: immunoSEQ multiplex PCR; TCRdb's copy keeps in-frame clones and lacks some. The sample holds approximately 150,000 clones, less than 85% seen once. The material was blood, obtained from a patient whose treatment included radiotherapy and nephrectomy. These receptors all stem from a woman between 45 and 60 years old with renal cell carcinoma. Both conserved end residues are part of each CDR3. The order of the fields is V gene, J gene, clone size, D gene, CDR3 protein, CDR3 DNA. The D gene is left open where the match is weak. Only some rows state a clone size, as once, few, many or a class for expanded clones.

>TRBV18|TRBJ2-7|once|TRBD2
CASSPGTSGSRFGF
TGTGCCAGCTCACCCGGGACTAGCGGGAGTCGGTTTGGGTTC
>TRBV5-4|TRBJ2-3|.|TRBD1
CASSTRDRGDTQYF
TGTGCCAGCAGCACCCGGGACAGGGGTGATACGCAGTATTTT
>TRBV28|TRBJ1-5|.|TRBD1
CASSPGQGVNQPQHF
TGTGCCAGCAGCCCAGGACAGGGGGTCAATCAGCCCCAGCATTTT
>TRBV19|TRBJ2-3|.|.
CASSINPLSTDTQYF
TGTGCCAGTAGTATTAACCCCCTTAGCACAGATACGCAGTATTTT
>TRBV14|TRBJ1-1|.|.
CASSQGMPKNTEAFF
TGTGCCAGCAGCCAAGGAATGCCCAAGAACACTGAAGCTTTCTTT
>TRBV18|TRBJ1-5|.|TRBD1
CASSAQGADQPQHF
TGTGCCAGCTCAGCGCAGGGGGCGGATCAGCCCCAGCATTTT
>TRBV4-2|TRBJ1-4|once|TRBD1
CASSQGTGNEKLFF
TGTGCCAGCAGCCAAGGGACAGGTAATGAAAAACTGTTTTTT
>TRBV7-2|TRBJ2-1|once|.
CASSPGTKQFF
TGTGCCAGCAGCCCCGGGACAAAGCAGTTCTTC
>TRBV14|TRBJ2-7|.|.
CASSQVRTEYEQYF
TGTGCCAGCAGCCAAGTAAGAACAGAATACGAGCAGTACTTC
>TRBV6-5|TRBJ2-7|.|.
CASSYSPTRGYEQYF
TGTGCCAGCAGTTACTCTCCGACCCGTGGGTACGAGCAGTACTTC
>TRBV29-1|TRBJ2-1|.|.
CSVEGASEEQFF
TGCAGCGTTGAAGGAGCTAGCGAAGAGCAGTTCTTC
>TRBV2|TRBJ1-2|.|.
CASTWRRPRDGYTF
TGTGCCAGCACCTGGAGACGTCCACGGGATGGCTACACCTTC
>TRBV10-1|TRBJ1-1|.|.
CASSDGVWTEAFF
TGCGCCAGCAGTGACGGGGTTTGGACTGAAGCTTTCTTT
>TRBV19|TRBJ1-5|.|TRBD1
CASSTDRAMAQHF
TGTGCCAGTAGTACAGACAGGGCGATGGCCCAGCATTTT
>TRBV4-3|TRBJ1-3|.|.
CASSLIRPISGNTIYF
TGCGCCAGCAGCCTAATCAGACCCATCTCTGGAAACACCATATATTTT
>TRBV5-1|TRBJ1-1|.|.
CASSLTRQVLNTEAFF
TGCGCCAGCAGCTTGACTAGACAGGTTCTGAACACTGAAGCTTTCTTT
>TRBV5-8|TRBJ1-5|.|TRBD1
CASSFTGVQQPQHF
TGTGCCAGCAGCTTTACAGGGGTCCAGCAGCCCCAGCATTTT
>TRBV5-4|TRBJ2-1|.|TRBD2
CASSFGTSGSYNEQFF
TGTGCCAGCAGCTTCGGGACTAGCGGATCCTACAATGAGCAGTTCTTC
>TRBV15|TRBJ2-1|.|TRBD1
CATSRDTGDFGNEQFF
TGTGCCACCAGCAGAGACACAGGGGATTTCGGCAATGAGCAGTTCTTC
>TRBV23-1|TRBJ2-7|.|.
CASSRPGSPRNEQYF
TGCGCCAGCAGTCGCCCCGGGTCCCCGAGGAACGAGCAGTACTTC
>TRBV5-4|TRBJ2-3|.|TRBD2
CASRWTSGGTTDTQYF
TGTGCCAGCAGATGGACTAGCGGGGGTACTACAGATACGCAGTATTTT
>TRBV5-1|TRBJ2-6|.|.
CASSLFSSGANVLTF
TGCGCCAGCAGCTTGTTTAGCTCTGGGGCCAACGTCCTGACTTTC
>TRBV25-1|TRBJ1-6|few|.
CASSEFKGYNSPLHF
TGTGCCAGCAGTGAATTCAAGGGTTATAATTCACCCCTCCACTTT
>TRBV7-2|TRBJ2-7|.|TRBD2
CASSPYRGGYEQYF
TGTGCCAGCAGCCCATATCGGGGGGGATACGAGCAGTACTTC
>TRBV19|TRBJ2-2|.|.
CASSTGHTGELFF
TGTGCCAGTAGTACGGGACACACCGGGGAGCTGTTTTTT
>TRBV7-9|TRBJ2-4|.|.
CASSLDLAKNIQYF
TGTGCCAGCAGCTTGGACCTGGCCAAAAACATTCAGTACTTC
>TRBV15|TRBJ2-3|few|.
CATSKGADTQYF
TGTGCCACCAGCAAGGGGGCAGATACGCAGTATTTT
>TRBV10-3|TRBJ1-2|.|.
CAISDPKQGPNYGYTF
TGTGCCATCAGCGACCCAAAACAGGGCCCTAACTATGGCTACACCTTC
>TRBV5-4|TRBJ1-6|.|TRBD1
CASSSSQGAGNSPLHF
TGTGCCAGCAGCTCGTCACAGGGGGCGGGTAATTCACCCCTCCACTTT
>TRBV18|TRBJ1-1|.|TRBD1
CASSLPSGRNRGSGGAFF
TGTGCCAGCTCACTTCCTTCGGGGCGAAACAGGGGGAGTGGTGGAGCTTTCTTT
>TRBV5-1|TRBJ1-1|.|.
CASSFRTVENTEAFF
TGCGCCAGCAGCTTCCGGACGGTCGAGAACACTGAAGCTTTCTTT
>TRBV19|TRBJ1-1|.|.
CATQREEGNTEAFF
TGTGCAACCCAGCGAGAGGAGGGGAACACTGAAGCTTTCTTT
>TRBV5-1|TRBJ2-5|.|.
CASTESAPWETQYF
TGCGCCAGCACCGAGAGCGCACCATGGGAGACCCAGTACTTC
>TRBV2|TRBJ1-5|few|.
CASSDSVSNQPQHF
TGTGCCAGCAGTGACAGTGTCAGCAATCAGCCCCAGCATTTT
>TRBV18|TRBJ1-2|.|TRBD1
CASSPPSQGASYGYTF
TGTGCCAGCTCACCACCTTCACAGGGGGCTAGCTATGGCTACACCTTC
>TRBV2|TRBJ2-7|.|.
CASSESSYEQYF
TGTGCCAGCAGTGAAAGTTCCTACGAGCAGTACTTC
>TRBV28|TRBJ1-2|.|.
CASQTGRDGYTF
TGTGCCAGCCAAACAGGGCGGGATGGCTACACCTTC
>TRBV19|TRBJ1-4|.|TRBD1
CASSPGQANEKLFF
TGTGCCAGTAGTCCTGGACAGGCTAATGAAAAACTGTTTTTT
>TRBV10-3|TRBJ1-5|.|.
CAISDGSNQPQHF
TGTGCCATCAGTGACGGGTCGAATCAGCCCCAGCATTTT
>TRBV5-6|TRBJ1-3|.|.
CASSRRLGSSGNTIYF
TGTGCCAGCAGCCGGCGGTTGGGGAGCTCTGGAAACACCATATATTTT
>TRBV5-4|TRBJ2-7|once|.
CASSPAGSASSYEQYF
TGTGCCAGCAGCCCGGCTGGTAGCGCGAGCTCCTACGAGCAGTACTTC
>TRBV19|TRBJ2-7|.|.
CASSTVGAGGVSYEQYF
TGTGCCAGTAGCACCGTTGGGGCCGGGGGCGTCTCCTACGAGCAGTACTTC
>TRBV5-6|TRBJ1-2|.|.
CASRVGPNYGYTF
TGTGCCAGCAGGGTGGGGCCTAACTATGGCTACACCTTC
>TRBV9|TRBJ2-1|.|.
CASSLPGSYNEQFF
TGTGCCAGCAGCCTCCCGGGGTCCTACAATGAGCAGTTCTTC
>TRBV7-2|TRBJ2-5|.|TRBD2
CASSLLVGGSGAQYF
TGTGCCAGCAGCTTACTTGTTGGGGGGAGCGGGGCCCAGTACTTC
>TRBV7-2|TRBJ2-7|few|TRBD2
CASSLGQRGSEQYF
TGTGCCAGCAGCTTAGGCCAGCGGGGCTCCGAGCAGTACTTC
>TRBV29-1|TRBJ1-4|.|.
CSARDRNEKLFF
TGCAGCGCAAGGGACCGTAATGAAAAACTGTTTTTT
>TRBV5-1|TRBJ2-7|.|.
CASSSGGGGDGQYF
TGCGCCAGCAGTTCGGGGGGCGGCGGGGATGGGCAGTACTTC
>TRBV9|TRBJ2-1|few|TRBD2
CASSVGSGGYNEQFF
TGTGCCAGCAGCGTAGGTAGCGGGGGATACAATGAGCAGTTCTTC
>TRBV5-6|TRBJ2-5|.|.
CASSLGGRGYQETQYF
TGTGCCAGCAGCTTAGGGGGAAGGGGGTACCAAGAGACCCAGTACTTC
>TRBV9|TRBJ2-7|few|.
CASSVEWAGEQYF
TGTGCCAGCAGCGTAGAGTGGGCGGGAGAGCAGTACTTC
>TRBV19|TRBJ1-2|.|TRBD1
CASSTRDRGLYYGYTF
TGTGCCAGTAGTACCCGAGACAGGGGGCTGTACTATGGCTACACCTTC
>TRBV19|TRBJ1-2|.|TRBD1
CASSITGQSYERGYTF
TGTGCCAGTAGTATTACGGGACAGTCCTATGAGAGGGGCTACACCTTC
>TRBV12-5|TRBJ2-3|.|TRBD2
CASGFRTSGGDTDTQYF
TGTGCTAGTGGTTTCAGGACTAGCGGGGGGGACACAGATACGCAGTATTTT
>TRBV6-1|TRBJ1-2|.|.
CASSDAGENYGYTF
TGTGCCAGCAGTGATGCAGGGGAAAACTATGGCTACACCTTC